The 17 T cell receptor beta chains reported below all come from one sample, sequenced in a study of cytomegalovirus exposure and HLA in healthy donors. It was with 60 Vbeta and 13 Jbeta primers that the PCR ran. Here immunoSEQ multiplex PCR was the method, and the copy in TCRdb shows in-frame clones only, minus some. Seen here are 130,000 to 150,000 clones, roughly three quarters observed once, and the top ten hold 3% to 3.5%. Input material: PBMCs. These receptors all come from a female donor in good health and CMV-seronegative.

The chain employs TRBV5-4 and TRBJ1-1, with a tentative D call TRBD1 (5 bases). CDR3 length: 13 residues. Between the trimmed V and J ends, which lost 3 bases and 5 bases, there was a span of 11 bases. Germline assignment: CDR1 SGHNT and CDR2 YYREEE (reference sequence). The CDR3, as DNA: TGTGCCAGCAGCTCGACAGTAATAACTGAAGCTTTCTTT. As protein: CASSSTVITEAFF.

This chain joins TRBV27 and TRBJ2-7, with 7 bases that match TRBD2. The CDR3 consists of 16 residues. The germline gives CDR1 MNHEY, CDR2 SMNVEV (reference sequence). The J segment lost 7 bases and the V segment lost 7 bases, leaving 19 bases of the junction unmatched. As DNA, the CDR3 is TGTGCCAGCAACCCCCTGGGAGGGCAGGAGCCGCGGGAGCAGTACTTC. This translates into CASNPLGGQEPREQYF.

The chain uses TRBV14 and TRBJ2-7, with 7 bases that match TRBD2. J was trimmed by 0 bases and V by 1 base; bases with no gene match: 3. The CDR3 is 15 amino acids. Germline V gene lookup returns CDR1 SGHDN and CDR2 FVKESK. The CDR3 coding sequence is TGTGCCAGCAGCCAAGTGGGGGGGTTCTCCTACGAGCAGTACTTC. This sequence encodes CASSQVGGFSYEQYF. The variable domain in full, with the rest retrieved from reference TRBV14 and TRBJ2-7, is EAGVTQFPSHSVIEKGQTVTLRCDPISGHDNLYWYRRVMGKEIKFLLHFVKESKQDESGMPNNRFLAERTGGTYSTLKVQPAELEDSGVYFCASSQVGGFSYEQYFGPGTRLTVT.

The chain employs TRBV10-3 and TRBJ2-7, with 7 bases matching TRBD1. The J segment lost 6 bases and the V segment lost 2 bases, leaving 7 bases of the junction unmatched. The germline V gene encodes CDR1 ENHRY and CDR2 SYGVKD. The CDR3 extends over 14 amino acids. This CDR3 is CAISEDRVRSEQYF. CDR3 sequence (DNA): TGTGCCATCAGTGAGGACAGGGTGAGGTCCGAGCAGTACTTC.

V gene TRBV9 combines with J gene TRBJ1-6; 9 bases fit TRBD1. CDR3 size: 17 residues. With V trimmed by 4 bases and J by 5 bases, 10 bases remained unmatched. CDR1 is SGDLS, CDR2 YYNGEE, per germline. CDR3 coding DNA: TGTGCCAGCAGCCCTCTGGGACAGGGTAGACATAATTCACCCCTCCACTTT. Its translation is CASSPLGQGRHNSPLHF.

The chain links TRBV7-2 to TRBJ2-1; tentatively, D is TRBD1 (6 bases). Germline CDR1 SGHTA, CDR2 FQGNSA. Trimming pared 5 bases from V and 5 bases from J, leaving 19 bases between. The CDR3 consists of 16 residues. CDR3 sequence (DNA): TGTGCCAGCAGCCCCTTCGGGACACCCACTAACAATGAGCAGTTCTTC. As protein: CASSPFGTPTNNEQFF.

The genes are TRBV7-8 and TRBJ2-1, with D perhaps matching TRBD2 (5 bases). CDR3 size: 16 residues. Germline-derived CDR1 and CDR2 are SGHVS and FQNEAQ. V dropped 0 bases and J dropped 2 bases, with 11 bases sitting between them. The chain's CDR3 is CASSLAPLAAYNEQFF. CDR3 DNA sequence: TGTGCCAGCAGCTTAGCCCCTCTAGCAGCCTACAATGAGCAGTTCTTC.

This rearrangement joins TRBV2 to TRBJ2-7, with D tentatively TRBD1 (6 bases). Germline CDR1 and CDR2: SNHLY and FYNNEI. Trimming left V 4 bases short and J 7 bases short, with 14 bases between. This CDR3 contains 13 residues. CDR3 sequence (DNA): TGTGCCAGCAGTGGCCTAAGGGACACGGAGCAGTACTTC. Translation: CASSGLRDTEQYF. The full variable domain, rest sourced from reference TRBV2 and TRBJ2-7, is EPEVTQTPSHQVTQMGQEVILRCVPISNHLYFYWYRQILGQKVEFLVSFYNNEISEKSEIFDDQFSVERPDGSNFTLKIRSTKLEDSAMYFCASSGLRDTEQYFGPGTRLTVT.

The chain recombines TRBV4-1 with TRBJ1-6; TRBD1 matches at 9 bases. CDR1 MGHRA and CDR2 YSYEKL come from the germline V gene. Losses at the gene ends were 3 bases for V and 7 bases for J; bases not matched to a gene: 10. The CDR3 is 17 amino acids. The CDR3 loop is CASSHLPGQGKNSPLHF. The CDR3 region has the DNA TGCGCCAGCAGCCACCTACCCGGACAGGGGAAAAATTCACCCCTCCACTTT.

This rearrangement joins TRBV11-3 to TRBJ2-2; D may be TRBD1 (6 bases). V was pared by 3 bases and J by 6 bases, with 17 bases between. CDR1 SGHNT and CDR2 YENEEA come from the germline V gene. CDR3 length: 16 amino acids. The CDR3 bases are TGTGCCAGCAGCTTCCCGACAGGATTCGAGGCCGGGGAGCTGTTTTTT. Translating gives CASSFPTGFEAGELFF.

The count of this clone is one. The chain joins TRBV9 to TRBJ2-2; 8 bases fit TRBD2. Germline V gene data show CDR1 as SGDLS and CDR2 as YYNGEE. With 0 bases clipped from V and 4 bases from J, the junction kept 2 bases outside the gene matches. CDR3 length: 15 residues. This CDR3 is CASSVGLAGTGELFF. CDR3 coding DNA: TGTGCCAGCAGCGTAGGGCTAGCGGGCACCGGGGAGCTGTTTTTT.

The rearrangement uses TRBV27 and TRBJ1-2, with 12 bases fitting TRBD1. The CDR3 consists of 15 residues. Per the germline V gene, CDR1 is MNHEY and CDR2 is SMNVEV (reference sequence). J gave up 2 bases and V 6 bases, and 4 bases lay outside the gene matches. Here the CDR3 DNA reads TGTGCCAGCAGGGGACAGGGGGCTTACAACTATGGCTACACCTTC. As protein: CASRGQGAYNYGYTF.

The chain employs TRBV7-5 and TRBJ2-2; the table's D call, TRBD2, was not checked against the DNA. TRBV7-5 is shown as a pseudogene. The CDR3 has 16 amino acids. Written as DNA, the CDR3 is TGTGTCAGAAGCTTAGTTAGCCCCCGGAGCACCGGGGAGCTGTTTTTT. Amino acids: CVRSLVSPRSTGELFF.

This clone occurred a few times. The chain carries TRBV21-1 and TRBJ2-1; the table gives TRBD1 as D, unverified against the DNA. TRBV21-1 is classified as a pseudogene. This CDR3 is built from 16 residues. For the CDR3, the DNA is TGTGCCAGCAGCAAAGGAGACAGGTACTCCTACAATGAGCAGTTCTTC. Amino acid sequence: CASSKGDRYSYNEQFF.

The rearrangement links TRBV7-2 to TRBJ2-7; TRBD2 might be the D (6 bases). The germline V gene encodes CDR1 SGHTA and CDR2 FQGNSA. CDR3 length: 13 residues. V lost 5 bases and J lost 4, with 12 bases in between. The CDR3 reads CASSAFGGYEQYF. In nucleotides, the CDR3 is TGTGCCAGCAGCGCTTTCGGGGGTTACGAGCAGTACTTC.

The chain joins TRBV7-8 to TRBJ2-7, with D tentatively TRBD2 (5 bases). Trimming stripped 5 bases from V and 1 base from J, with 15 bases between. The CDR3 has 15 amino acids. The germline gives CDR1 SGHVS, CDR2 FQNEAQ. CDR3 sequence reads: CASSPRAESSYEQYF. The CDR3 DNA follows: TGTGCCAGCAGCCCTCGAGCGGAGTCTTCCTACGAGCAGTACTTC.

The chain combines TRBV11-2 with TRBJ1-1; D possibly corresponds to TRBD1 (5 bases). The CDR3 spans 15 residues. V lost 3 bases, J lost 4 bases, and 15 bases lay in between. Germline CDR1 is SGHAT and CDR2 is FQNNGV. CDR3 in DNA: TGTGCCAGCAGCTTCGGTCAGGGAGGAATCACTGAAGCTTTCTTT. Residues: CASSFGQGGITEAFF.